The entry below gives a single T cell receptor beta chain sequence along with its context. Its antigen remains unidentified. Treatment of the sample: oral pan-JAK inhibitor, 5-10 mg twice daily. TCR sequencing used cDNA made by reverse transcription of extracted RNA. Profiled with immunoSEQ multiplex PCR; TCRdb holds only in-frame clones, not every one. The sample contains about 160,000 clones, 50% to 70% of which appear only once. This entry belongs to a study of CD8+ T cells in alopecia areata. For the study at large: Severity in treated patients was scored by percentage of scalp area affected. General observations from the study: Clonality exceeded that of normal scalp in lesional scalp, most notably in alopecia totalis/universalis. In blood and scalp, many expanded lesional clones persisted during tofacitinib.

The CDR3 sequence is 12 residues long. V trimming: 7 bases; J trimming: 4 bases; junction bases outside the gene matches: 4. The germline gives CDR1 SQVTM, CDR2 ANQGSEA. The clonotype was recovered from a human donor with alopecia areata. V and J are TRBV29-1 and TRBJ1-2; 9 bases line up with TRBD1. Source: CD4+ T cells sorted from blood, taken at week 4, from a patient treated with tofacitinib. CDR3 amino acids: CSADRGSYGYTF. The CDR3 coding sequence is TGCAGCGCGGACAGGGGTTCCTATGGCTACACCTTC.